What follows are 25 T cell receptor beta chains derived from one specimen sequenced in a study of CD8+ T cells in alopecia areata. RNA was extracted and reverse transcribed into cDNA as the sequencing template. TCRdb's copy holds only in-frame clones and misses some; the assay was immunoSEQ multiplex PCR. This sample has approximately 140,000 clones, with 86% found just once. The sample's treatment: oral pan-JAK inhibitor, 5-10 mg twice daily. Sequencing was performed on CD8+ T cells sorted from blood, taken at week 4, from a patient treated with tofacitinib. Receptor source: a human donor with alopecia areata.

The V and J genes are TRBV7-6 and TRBJ2-7; TRBD2 might be the D (6 bases). CDR3 length equals 13 residues. The germline V and J ends were trimmed by 5 bases and 1 base, with 9 bases remaining between them. Germline lookup yields CDR1 SGHVS and CDR2 FNYEAQ. The CDR3 sequence is CASSAGSSYEQYF. CDR3 in DNA: TGTGCCAGCAGCGCGGGATCTTCCTACGAGCAGTACTTC.

CDR3 sequence: CASSSHLRGASYNEQFF. Here the CDR3 DNA reads TGTGCCAGCAGCTCCCATCTCAGGGGCGCCTCCTACAATGAGCAGTTCTTC. The chain recombines TRBV7-6 with TRBJ2-1, with D maybe TRBD1 (6 bases). Trimming left V 4 bases short and J 0 bases short, with 16 bases between. This CDR3 has 17 amino acids. CDR1 is SGHVS, CDR2 FNYEAQ, per germline.

The chain employs TRBV11-2 and TRBJ2-7; 10 bases fit TRBD1. Per germline, CDR1 SGHAT and CDR2 FQNNGV. This CDR3 is built from 14 residues. Unmatched junction bases numbered 4, after V lost 5 bases and J lost 3 bases. The CDR3 bases are TGTGCCAGCAGCCTGGGACAGGGGAACTACGAGCAGTACTTC. Translated, it gives CASSLGQGNYEQYF.

This clone was observed a few times. This rearrangement joins TRBV27 to TRBJ2-2; D unresolved. V lost 5 bases and J 2 bases, leaving 6 bases between the germline ends. Germline CDR1 reads MNHEY; CDR2 reads SMNVEV (reference sequence). The CDR3 covers 13 residues. The CDR3 reads CASSLENTGELFF. The CDR3 DNA reads as TGTGCCAGCAGTCTAGAAAACACCGGGGAGCTGTTTTTT.

In its sample, this clone was seen once. The chain recombines TRBV27 with TRBJ2-7; TRBD1 is a possible D gene (6 bases). Looked up from germline, CDR1 is MNHEY and CDR2 is SMNVEV (reference sequence). This CDR3 is built from 14 residues. V dropped 2 bases and J dropped 4 bases, with 12 bases sitting between them. The CDR3 loop is CASSLRDTGYEQYF. CDR3 nucleotide sequence: TGTGCCAGCAGTTTAAGGGACACAGGTTACGAGCAGTACTTC.

This sequence joins TRBV30 and TRBJ1-2, with 10 bases fitting TRBD1. Per germline, CDR1 GTSNPN and CDR2 SVGIG (reference sequence). CDR3 length equals 17 residues. V lost 0 bases and J lost 4; bases outside the gene matches: 11. This chain's CDR3 is CAWSVPFTDRGVYGYTF. DNA for the CDR3: TGTGCCTGGAGTGTACCCTTCACGGACAGGGGGGTCTATGGCTACACCTTC.

This chain uses TRBV11-1 with TRBJ2-1; D ambiguous. V lost 5 bases and J 6 bases, leaving 14 bases between the germline ends. The CDR3 is 14 residues long. The V gene's germline CDR1 is SGHAT and CDR2 FQDESV (reference sequence). The CDR3 coding sequence is TGTGCCAGCAGCCCCGAAGAGCTAGTCAATGAGCAGTTCTTC. Translating it yields CASSPEELVNEQFF.

This rearrangement joins TRBV29-1 to TRBJ2-5; possible D gene TRBD1, 6 bases. The CDR3 runs 14 residues. The ends were cut back, 6 bases at V and 1 base at J, with 15 bases in the middle. Germline-derived CDR1 and CDR2 are SQVTM and ANQGSEA. This CDR3 is CSVVPWGLQETQYF. CDR3 nucleotide sequence: TGCAGCGTGGTCCCCTGGGGGCTCCAAGAGACCCAGTACTTC. Filled out from reference TRBV29-1 and TRBJ2-5, the complete variable domain reads SAVISQKPSRDICQRGTSLTIQCQVDSQVTMMFWYRQQPGQSLTLIATANQGSEATYESGFVIDKFPISRPNLTFSTLTVSNMSPEDSSIYLCSVVPWGLQETQYFGPGTRLLVL.

The chain uses TRBV5-4 and TRBJ1-1; maybe TRBD1 (5 bases). V lost 4 bases, J lost 6 bases, and 16 bases lay in between. Germline values: CDR1 SGHNT, CDR2 YYREEE (reference sequence). The CDR3 runs to 14 residues. CDR3 in DNA: TGTGCCAGCAGCCCGTACAGGTCGGGGCCTGAAGCTTTCTTT. This sequence encodes CASSPYRSGPEAFF.

The V gene is TRBV25-1, the J gene TRBJ2-7; tentatively, D is TRBD2 (6 bases). CDR1 is MGHDK and CDR2 is SYGVNS in the germline V gene. With 1 base removed from V and 4 bases from J, the gap between germline ends came to 11 bases. The CDR3 spans 14 residues. CDR3 DNA sequence: TGTGCCAGCAGTGAATTGGAGGGAGGTTACGAGCAGTACTTC. Its translation is CASSELEGGYEQYF.

The chain joins TRBV29-1 to TRBJ2-7; D not certain. The V and J ends lost 5 bases and 0 bases respectively, with 8 bases between them. Germline V gene lookup returns CDR1 SQVTM and CDR2 ANQGSEA. The CDR3 runs to 12 residues. Here the CDR3 DNA reads TGCAGCGTTATCGCAGGCTCCTACGAGCAGTACTTC. Amino acids: CSVIAGSYEQYF.

This sequence joins TRBV29-1 and TRBJ2-1; D is possibly TRBD1 (5 bases). Germline CDR1 and CDR2: SQVTM and ANQGSEA. The V end lost 7 bases, the J end lost 5 bases, and 15 bases lay between the germline ends. The CDR3 sequence is 13 residues long. As DNA, the CDR3 is TGCAGCGCGACACGACAGACAAACAATGAGCAGTTCTTC. It encodes CSATRQTNNEQFF.

The J gene is TRBJ1-1, the V gene TRBV5-1; no clear D gene. CDR1 and CDR2 from the germline V gene are SGHRS and YFSETQ. Between the trimmed V and J ends, which lost 2 bases and 1 base, there was a span of 6 bases. This CDR3 has 13 amino acids. CDR3 bases: TGCGCCAGCAGCTTTGACGGGAACACTGAAGCTTTCTTT. It specifies CASSFDGNTEAFF. Drawing the rest from reference TRBV5-1 and TRBJ1-1, the complete variable domain is KAGVTQTPRYLIKTRGQQVTLSCSPISGHRSVSWYQQTPGQGLQFLFEYFSETQRNKGNFPGRFSGRQFSNSRSEMNVSTLELGDSALYLCASSFDGNTEAFFGQGTRLTVV.

J is TRBJ2-1 and V is TRBV5-1; D is possibly TRBD1 (6 bases). Germline CDR1 SGHRS, CDR2 YFSETQ. Between the trimmed V and J ends, which lost 2 bases and 8 bases, there was a span of 11 bases. CDR3 length equals 13 residues. CDR3 DNA: TGCGCCAGCAGCTTTACAGGGACGGATGAGCAGTTCTTC. It encodes CASSFTGTDEQFF.

V gene TRBV29-1 combines with J gene TRBJ1-2, with 9 bases that match TRBD1. J gave up 6 bases and V 8 bases, and 10 bases lay outside the gene matches. The germline V gene has CDR1 SQVTM and CDR2 ANQGSEA. The length of the CDR3 is 13 residues. The CDR3 region has the DNA TGCAGCTTCCTACCGGGACAGGGAAATGGCTACACCTTC. This translates into CSFLPGQGNGYTF.

This sequence joins TRBV27 and TRBJ2-7; D not resolved. The V and J ends lost 3 bases and 3 bases respectively, with 9 bases between them. This CDR3 is built from 13 residues. CDR1 and CDR2 from the germline V gene are MNHEY and SMNVEV (reference sequence). CDR3 sequence (DNA): TGTGCCAGCAGTTTCAATAGGAACTACGAGCAGTACTTC. As protein: CASSFNRNYEQYF.

This clone was recorded once. V gene TRBV7-9 combines with J gene TRBJ2-5; D perhaps matches TRBD2 (6 bases). The CDR3 consists of 14 residues. CDR1 and CDR2 (germline): SEHNR, FQNEAQ (reference sequence). Trimming took 6 bases from V and 2 from J, leaving 13 bases between them. CDR3 nucleotide sequence: TGTGCCAGCAGTCGCTCTAGCGCACAAGAGACCCAGTACTTC. The encoded protein is CASSRSSAQETQYF.

The CDR3 region has the DNA TGTGCCAGCAGTCGTAGCCTCCGGGACAGGAGTTACAATGAGCAGTTCTTC. It yields the protein CASSRSLRDRSYNEQFF. The chain employs TRBV28 and TRBJ2-1; 8 bases fit TRBD1. CDR3 length: 17 amino acids. Germline-derived CDR1 and CDR2 are MDHEN and SYDVKM. The V gene end was trimmed by 5 bases and the J gene end by 4 bases; junction bases not matched to a gene: 13.

The chain is built from TRBV5-1 and TRBJ2-1; 9 nucleotides match TRBD2. The CDR3 has 14 amino acids. V shed 4 bases, J shed 6 bases, and the junction held 5 bases outside the gene matches. Germline V gene data show CDR1 as SGHRS and CDR2 as YFSETQ. The CDR3, as DNA: TGCGCCAGCAGCCTCGGGACTAGCAGCAATGAGCAGTTCTTC. Translated: CASSLGTSSNEQFF.

Turning to this clone: Other DNA sequences of this sample code for an identical CDR3. The rearrangement joins TRBV27 to TRBJ2-1; 13 nucleotides line up with TRBD2. The CDR3 sequence is 15 residues long. Germline values: CDR1 MNHEY, CDR2 SMNVEV (reference sequence). V lost 4 bases to trimming and J lost 9 bases; unmatched junction nucleotides: 6. The DNA for the CDR3 is TGTGCCAGCAGTTCGGGACTAGCGGGACTTAGTGAGCAGTTCTTC. Translating it yields CASSSGLAGLSEQFF.

The gene calls are TRBV27 and TRBJ2-7; TRBD1 or TRBD2 may be the D gene (5 bases each). CDR1 and CDR2 (germline): MNHEY, SMNVEV (reference sequence). The CDR3 length is 16 residues. Trimming left V 5 bases short and J 0 bases short, with 17 bases between. The CDR3 loop is CASSLGPGRLSYEQYF. Here the CDR3 DNA reads TGTGCCAGCAGTCTTGGACCGGGACGACTCTCCTACGAGCAGTACTTC.

The chain carries TRBV2 and TRBJ2-7; the match to TRBD2 covers 8 bases. Germline loops: CDR1 SNHLY, CDR2 FYNNEI. Trimming removed 4 bases from V and 2 bases from J; junction bases left unmatched: 10. The CDR3 is 16 amino acids. The DNA for the CDR3 is TGTGCCAGCAGTGTATCTGAGCGGGAGTATACCTACGAGCAGTACTTC. This translates into CASSVSEREYTYEQYF.

The chain carries TRBV19 and TRBJ2-3, with D unclear. CDR1 LNHDA and CDR2 SQIVND come from the germline V gene (reference sequence). This CDR3 has 11 amino acids. The ends were cut back, 5 bases at V and 2 bases at J, with 2 bases in the middle. The DNA of the CDR3 is TGTGCCAGTAGTCTCACAGATACGCAGTATTTT. It codes for CASSLTDTQYF.

This clone was seen only once. The rearrangement joins TRBV7-9 to TRBJ2-1, with 8 bases lining up with TRBD1. This CDR3 region has 14 residues. V lost 9 bases and J lost 8; bases outside the gene matches: 12. From germline, CDR1 is SEHNR and CDR2 FQNEAQ (reference sequence). The CDR3 sequence is CASRDWTGYYEQFF. The CDR3 bases are TGTGCCAGTCGGGACTGGACAGGGTATTATGAGCAGTTCTTC.

V and J are TRBV6-5 and TRBJ2-7; D is unresolved. Between the trimmed V and J ends, which lost 2 bases and 9 bases, there was a span of 14 bases. CDR1 is MNHEY and CDR2 is SVGAGI in the germline V gene. This CDR3 comprises 13 residues. CDR3 DNA sequence: TGTGCCAGCAGTTACGGGTCCGGCCTGGCGCAGTACTTC. Translation: CASSYGSGLAQYF.